The source of this T cell receptor beta chain is a study of blood T cell repertoires in COVID-19. About the research overall: Sites across the United States, Italy and Spain contributed samples from acute and convalescent COVID-19.

Germline lookup yields CDR1 LGHDT and CDR2 YNNKEL (reference sequence). This CDR3 region has 14 residues. J was trimmed by 4 bases and V by 1 base; bases with no gene match: 2. For this clone: Other DNA sequences from this sample encode an identical CDR3 as well.

This table comes from immunoSEQ multiplex PCR, and its TCRdb copy is limited to in-frame clones, with some not included. The sample includes roughly 480,000 clones, roughly 89% seen only once; the top ten take around 0.95%. The sequencing sample was made of peripheral blood. This chain links TRBV3-1 (or the pseudogene TRBV3-2) with TRBJ1-2, with 8 bases matching TRBD1. The sequence came from a man between 18 and 29 years old with COVID-19, enrolled during active disease. Here the CDR3 reads CASSQGTGSYGYTF. The CDR3 coding sequence is TGTGCCAGCAGCCAAGGGACAGGGTCCTATGGCTACACCTTC.